A selection of T cell receptor beta chains follows, all from one sample in a study of T cell repertoires in cytomegalovirus infection. TCRdb reprocessed the reads via MiXCR and lists one record per CDR3 protein. In the table there are 450,000 to 600,000 distinct CDR3 sequences, 11% of which are singletons. The sequencing input was PBMCs. These receptors were obtained from a human donor in good health (CMV status not recorded). Some clones in this sample may be carry-over from other donors' samples. The CDR3 runs from the conserved cysteine through the conserved F or W. A D gene is named only where the DNA matches it firmly. Rows may omit the clone size; those that give it use once, few, many or a size class.

cdr3_nt,cdr3_aa,v_call,j_call,clone_size,d_call
TGCAGTGCTAGAGATAAACCTAGGGGGGACCTGGATACGCAGTATTTT,CSARDKPRGDLDTQYF,TRBV20-1,TRBJ2-3,few,.
TGTGCCAGCAGTTTAGAGGGGGGTCCCAAAACCTACGAGCAGTACTTC,CASSLEGGPKTYEQYF,TRBV12-3/TRBV12-4,TRBJ2-7,many,.
TGTGCCAGCAGTTACAGGGGGGGAAATGAAAAACTGTTTTTT,CASSYRGGNEKLFF,TRBV6-2/TRBV6-3,TRBJ1-4,many,.
TGTGCCAGCAACCACGGGGTCGCGAACACCGGGGAGCTGTTTTTT,CASNHGVANTGELFF,TRBV6-2/TRBV6-3,TRBJ2-2,few,.
TGTGCCAGCATCCCGGACAGGGTCAGGGAGACCCAGTACTTC,CASIPDRVRETQYF,TRBV2,TRBJ2-5,many,TRBD1
TGTGCCAGCAGCCAAGATCTCACCGCCTCTGGAAACACCATATATTTT,CASSQDLTASGNTIYF,TRBV3-1,TRBJ1-3,many,.
TGTGCCAGCAGCGTAAGACCGCTAGCGGGAGGAAATGAGCAGTTCTTC,CASSVRPLAGGNEQFF,TRBV9,TRBJ2-1,many,TRBD2
TGTGCCAGCAGCCCCCAGATGGAAGGCTACGAGCAGTACTTC,CASSPQMEGYEQYF,TRBV7-6,TRBJ2-7,many,.
TGTGCCAGCAGTGAAACCAGGGTTGGCAATCAGCCCCAGCATTTT,CASSETRVGNQPQHF,TRBV6-1,TRBJ1-5,many,.
TGTGCCAGCATCCGCCTGCAGTTTCTCAACTATGGCTACACCTTC,CASIRLQFLNYGYTF,TRBV2,TRBJ1-2,.,.
TGTGCCAGCAGCGTCCGGGACAGGTTCGATGAGCAGTTCTTC,CASSVRDRFDEQFF,TRBV9,TRBJ2-1,many,TRBD1
TGCGCCAGCAGCTTGGGGGGTACTAGCGGGAACGACGAGCAGTACTTC,CASSLGGTSGNDEQYF,TRBV5-1,TRBJ2-7,many,TRBD2
TGTGCCAGCAGGAAAGGACAGGGGGATTACGAGCAGTACTTC,CASRKGQGDYEQYF,TRBV12-3/TRBV12-4,TRBJ2-7,.,TRBD1
TGTGCCAGCAGCCAGAACAGGGGGCGAGGTGAAAAACTGTTTTTT,CASSQNRGRGEKLFF,TRBV14,TRBJ1-4,.,TRBD1
TGTGCCAGCAGGTACGGATATGGCTACACCTTC,CASRYGYGYTF,TRBV12-3/TRBV12-4,TRBJ1-2,many,.
TGTGCCACCAGCGAAAAGGGGGGAATTGGTCCTGGGGCCAACGTCCTGACTTTC,CATSEKGGIGPGANVLTF,TRBV24-1,TRBJ2-6,.,.
TGCAGCGTTGGGGGGGCAGCGGGATCACCGGTAGAGCAGTTCTTC,CSVGGAAGSPVEQFF,TRBV29-1,TRBJ2-1,many,.
TGTGCCAGCAGTTTGGACAGCCGTCTGGGGAACACCTTC,CASSLDSRLGNTF,TRBV12-3/TRBV12-4,TRBJ1-2,many,.
TGTGCCAGCGAGGGACAGGGAGACGAGCAGTACTTC,CASEGQGDEQYF,TRBV18,TRBJ2-7,few,TRBD1
TGTGCCAGCAGCTTAGTCCTAGGGAATAACCGGAGGGCCGGGGAGCTGTTTTTT,CASSLVLGNNRRAGELFF,TRBV7-3,TRBJ2-2,many,.
TGTGCCAGCAGCCTTTTGAGGGGGGCCGGGGAGCTGTTTTTT,CASSLLRGAGELFF,TRBV7-2,TRBJ2-2,many,.
TGTGCCAGTAGTATTCCCGGACGGACCTACGAGCAGTACTTC,CASSIPGRTYEQYF,TRBV19,TRBJ2-7,few,.
TGTGCCAGCAGCTTGCTAGCAATTGAGCAGTTCTTC,CASSLLAIEQFF,TRBV7-8,TRBJ2-1,few,.
TGCGCCAGCAGCTCCGTCCCTGGACTAGCGGGGTCCCATGAGCAGTTCTTC,CASSSVPGLAGSHEQFF,TRBV5-1,TRBJ2-1,.,TRBD2
TGTGCCAGCAGCCAAGTGGTCGGGAATAAAAATTCACCCCTCCACTTT,CASSQVVGNKNSPLHF,TRBV3-1,TRBJ1-6,many,.
TGTGCCAGCAGCCAAGATGAATGGGGATTACCCTCCTACGAGCAGTACTTC,CASSQDEWGLPSYEQYF,TRBV4-2,TRBJ2-7,many,.
TGTGCCAGCAGCTTAGGGTCCGGGGGGGCCAGTGGCCTGTTCTTC,CASSLGSGGASGLFF,TRBV7-6,TRBJ2-1,many,TRBD2
TGTGCCAGCGCACAATCCGGGACCAGAGCTTCTTACGAGCAGTACTTC,CASAQSGTRASYEQYF,TRBV6-5,TRBJ2-7,.,.
TGTGCCAGTAGTATCGGCTGGGGGGACGAGCAGTACTTC,CASSIGWGDEQYF,TRBV19,TRBJ2-7,few,.